The entry below describes one T cell receptor beta chain. Profiled with immunoSEQ multiplex PCR; TCRdb holds only in-frame clones, not every one. The sample has over a million clones, roughly 96% seen once; the top ten hold roughly 1.1%. This record comes from a study of shared clonotypes between healthy human individuals. Germline CDR1 reads MNHNY; CDR2 reads SVGAGI (reference sequence). Trimming took off 6 bases at V and 10 bases at J, with 15 bases between the two ends. The CDR3 length is 13 residues. Every contributor of samples was a Caucasian grown-up residing in Nashville, Tennessee. The gene calls are TRBV6-6 and TRBJ1-4; D gene ambiguous. Material: naive CD4+ T cells sorted from blood. Described subset: CD45RA+ positively selected. The TCR sequence derives from a man younger than 40 in good health. Here the CDR3 reads CASRLLEPGKLFF. The DNA of the CDR3 is TGTGCCAGCAGGCTTTTGGAACCAGGAAAACTGTTTTTT.